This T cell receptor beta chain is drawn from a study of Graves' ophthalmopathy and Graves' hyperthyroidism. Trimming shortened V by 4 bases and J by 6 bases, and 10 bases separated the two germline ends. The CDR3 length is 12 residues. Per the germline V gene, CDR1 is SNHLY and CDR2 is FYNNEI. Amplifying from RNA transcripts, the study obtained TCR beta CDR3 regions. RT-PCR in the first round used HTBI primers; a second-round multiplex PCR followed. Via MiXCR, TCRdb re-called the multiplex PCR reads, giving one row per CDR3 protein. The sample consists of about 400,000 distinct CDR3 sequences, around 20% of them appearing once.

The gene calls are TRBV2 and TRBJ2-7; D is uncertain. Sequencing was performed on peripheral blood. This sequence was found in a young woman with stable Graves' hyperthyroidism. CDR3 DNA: TGTGCCAGCAGTGGTCTAGGCGGCGAGCAGTACTTC. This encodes CASSGLGGEQYF.